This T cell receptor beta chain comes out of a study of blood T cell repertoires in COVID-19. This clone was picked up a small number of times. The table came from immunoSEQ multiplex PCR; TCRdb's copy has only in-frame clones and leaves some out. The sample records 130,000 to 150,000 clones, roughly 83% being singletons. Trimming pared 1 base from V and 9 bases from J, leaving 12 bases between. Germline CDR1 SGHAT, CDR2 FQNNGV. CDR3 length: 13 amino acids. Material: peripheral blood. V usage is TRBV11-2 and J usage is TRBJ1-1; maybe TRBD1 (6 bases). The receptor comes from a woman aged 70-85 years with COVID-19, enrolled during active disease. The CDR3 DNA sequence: TGTGCCAGCAGCTTAGTGGAACAGGGAAAAGCTTTCTTT. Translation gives CASSLVEQGKAFF.